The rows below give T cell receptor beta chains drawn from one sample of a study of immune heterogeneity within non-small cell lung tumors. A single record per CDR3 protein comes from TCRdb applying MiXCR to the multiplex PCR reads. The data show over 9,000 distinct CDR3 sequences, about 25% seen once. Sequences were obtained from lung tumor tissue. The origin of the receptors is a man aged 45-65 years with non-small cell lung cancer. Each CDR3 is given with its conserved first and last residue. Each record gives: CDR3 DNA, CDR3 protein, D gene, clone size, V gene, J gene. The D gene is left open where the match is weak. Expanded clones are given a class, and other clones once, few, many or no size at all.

CDR3 DNA: TGTGCCAGCAGCTTAGACGTCGCCCCGTCCTACGAGCAGTACTTC
CDR3 protein: CASSLDVAPSYEQYF
D gene: -
clone size: medium-sized
V gene: TRBV7-6
J gene: TRBJ2-7

CDR3 DNA: TGTGCCAGCAGTCTACAGCAGACGGTCACCTACGAGCAGTACTTC
CDR3 protein: CASSLQQTVTYEQYF
D gene: -
clone size: medium-sized
V gene: TRBV27
J gene: TRBJ2-7

CDR3 DNA: TGTGCCAGCAGACCGCCAGGGGGCGTTTACGAGCAGTACTTC
CDR3 protein: CASRPPGGVYEQYF
D gene: TRBD1
clone size: -
V gene: TRBV6-1
J gene: TRBJ2-7

CDR3 DNA: TGCAGTGCTAGGGGGGGGGCGCAGAATCAGCCCCAGCATTTT
CDR3 protein: CSARGGAQNQPQHF
D gene: -
clone size: many
V gene: TRBV20-1
J gene: TRBJ1-5

CDR3 DNA: TGTGCCAGTAGTCAGGCTAGCGGGAAGAGTGAGCAGTTCTTC
CDR3 protein: CASSQASGKSEQFF
D gene: TRBD2
clone size: -
V gene: TRBV19
J gene: TRBJ2-1

CDR3 DNA: TGCAGTGCAATCGGGACAGGGGGCCGCTACGAGCAGTACTTC
CDR3 protein: CSAIGTGGRYEQYF
D gene: TRBD1
clone size: many
V gene: TRBV20-1
J gene: TRBJ2-7

CDR3 DNA: TGTGCCAGCACCCTCCAGTCAAGGCACACTGAAGCTTTCTTT
CDR3 protein: CASTLQSRHTEAFF
D gene: -
clone size: -
V gene: TRBV6-2/TRBV6-3
J gene: TRBJ1-1

CDR3 DNA: TGTGCCAGTAGTAGCCCGAGCCGCACTGAAGCTTTCTTT
CDR3 protein: CASSSPSRTEAFF
D gene: -
clone size: many
V gene: TRBV19
J gene: TRBJ1-1

CDR3 DNA: TGTGCCAGCAGCCTAACACAGGGACTCAACAATGAGCAGTTCTTC
CDR3 protein: CASSLTQGLNNEQFF
D gene: -
clone size: few
V gene: TRBV3-1
J gene: TRBJ2-1

CDR3 DNA: TGTGCCAGCGACGGGCGGGGAGACCTCACAGATACGCTGTATTTT
CDR3 protein: CASDGRGDLTDTLYF
D gene: -
clone size: -
V gene: TRBV7-9
J gene: TRBJ2-3

CDR3 DNA: TGCAGTGCCCCGGAGGTGGGCGATACGCAGTATTTT
CDR3 protein: CSAPEVGDTQYF
D gene: -
clone size: -
V gene: TRBV20-1
J gene: TRBJ2-3

CDR3 DNA: TGTGCCAGCAGCCAGGGACAGGGGAGATATGGCTACACCTTC
CDR3 protein: CASSQGQGRYGYTF
D gene: TRBD1
clone size: -
V gene: TRBV5-5
J gene: TRBJ1-2

CDR3 DNA: TGTGCCAGCAGTCCAGTTAAGATCATGAACACTGAAGCTTTCTTT
CDR3 protein: CASSPVKIMNTEAFF
D gene: -
clone size: many
V gene: TRBV12-3/TRBV12-4
J gene: TRBJ1-1

CDR3 DNA: TGTGCCAGCGGTTACTCGAGGGGTGGCACTGAAGCTTTCTTT
CDR3 protein: CASGYSRGGTEAFF
D gene: -
clone size: few
V gene: TRBV6-2/TRBV6-3
J gene: TRBJ1-1

CDR3 DNA: TGTGCCAGCAGTGAATGGGGCGGGGTGAACACCTGGGAGCTGTTTTTT
CDR3 protein: CASSEWGGVNTWELFF
D gene: -
clone size: -
V gene: TRBV6-1
J gene: TRBJ2-2

CDR3 DNA: TGTGCCAGCTCACCGTCCGGGACAGGGGGCTATGGCTACACCTTC
CDR3 protein: CASSPSGTGGYGYTF
D gene: TRBD1
clone size: -
V gene: TRBV18
J gene: TRBJ1-2

CDR3 DNA: TGTGCCAGCAGCCGGGACGTTAATTCACCCCTCCACTTT
CDR3 protein: CASSRDVNSPLHF
D gene: -
clone size: medium-sized
V gene: TRBV6-1
J gene: TRBJ1-6

CDR3 DNA: TGTGCCAGCAGCTCAGCGGCCTACAATGAGCATTTCTTC
CDR3 protein: CASSSAAYNEHFF
D gene: -
clone size: -
V gene: TRBV7-3
J gene: TRBJ2-1

CDR3 DNA: TGCAGTGCCCCTGACCTACGGACAGGAGAAGCTGAAGCTTTCTTT
CDR3 protein: CSAPDLRTGEAEAFF
D gene: TRBD1
clone size: many
V gene: TRBV20-1
J gene: TRBJ1-1

CDR3 DNA: TGTGCCAGTAGTATACTGGGGACTGAAGCTTTCTTT
CDR3 protein: CASSILGTEAFF
D gene: -
clone size: medium-sized
V gene: TRBV19
J gene: TRBJ1-1

CDR3 DNA: TGCAGTGCTAGGAGTGTGGTAGCGGGGGGTAATGAGCAGTTCTTC
CDR3 protein: CSARSVVAGGNEQFF
D gene: TRBD2
clone size: medium-sized
V gene: TRBV20-1
J gene: TRBJ2-1

CDR3 DNA: TGTGCCAGCATGGCAGACTACGAGCAGTACTTC
CDR3 protein: CASMADYEQYF
D gene: -
clone size: medium-sized
V gene: TRBV2
J gene: TRBJ2-7

CDR3 DNA: TGTGCCATCAGTGAGTCCCCGGGACAGGGCACAGATACGCAGTATTTT
CDR3 protein: CAISESPGQGTDTQYF
D gene: TRBD1
clone size: many
V gene: TRBV10-3
J gene: TRBJ2-3

CDR3 DNA: TGCGCCAGCAGCCGAAGTGACAGCAATCAGCCCCAGCATTTT
CDR3 protein: CASSRSDSNQPQHF
D gene: -
clone size: -
V gene: TRBV4-1
J gene: TRBJ1-5

CDR3 DNA: TGTGCCACCAGTTTGACGGGGGGGCAAACAGATACGCAGTATTTT
CDR3 protein: CATSLTGGQTDTQYF
D gene: TRBD2
clone size: many
V gene: TRBV24-1
J gene: TRBJ2-3

CDR3 DNA: TGTGCCAGCAGTTGCTTTCCCAGCACATACAATGAGCAGTTCTTC
CDR3 protein: CASSCFPSTYNEQFF
D gene: -
clone size: -
V gene: TRBV6-2/TRBV6-3
J gene: TRBJ2-1

CDR3 DNA: TGTGCCAGCAGCGCCAGGGGAATTAATGAAAAACTGTTTTTT
CDR3 protein: CASSARGINEKLFF
D gene: -
clone size: -
V gene: TRBV9
J gene: TRBJ1-4

CDR3 DNA: TGCAGTGCTAGAGATCGGGGGGGGAGCCCCTATAATTCACCCCTCCACTTT
CDR3 protein: CSARDRGGSPYNSPLHF
D gene: -
clone size: -
V gene: TRBV20-1
J gene: TRBJ1-6